Listed here are 10 T cell receptor beta chains from one sample, sequenced in a study of shared clonotypes between healthy human individuals. The data were produced by immunoSEQ multiplex PCR, yet TCRdb's version contains in-frame clones alone and is incomplete. The sample gives approximately 500,000 clones, 90% to 97% of which show up once; about 0.057% is in the top ten. The sequenced sample was naive CD4+ T cells sorted from blood. Subset specified: CD45RA+ positively selected. The receptors shown here come from a woman aged 25 to 39 in good health.

The chain employs TRBV18 and TRBJ2-1, with TRBD2 matching over 7 bases. Germline V gives CDR1 KGHSH, CDR2 LQKENI. There are 15 residues in the CDR3. V gave up 3 bases and J gave up 8 bases; unmatched junction bases: 10. The CDR3, as DNA: TGTGCCAGCTCACCTGTTTTAACTAGCGCGTATGAGCAGTTCTTC. Translation: CASSPVLTSAYEQFF.

V and J are TRBV6-1 and TRBJ2-7; weak D call: TRBD1 (6 bases). V lost 7 bases and J lost 0, with 13 bases in between. In germline, CDR1 is MNHNS, CDR2 SASEGT. This CDR3 has 14 residues. The CDR3 DNA follows: TGTGCCAGCACCACAGGGTGGAGCTCCTACGAGCAGTACTTC. Protein sequence: CASTTGWSSYEQYF.

The chain is built from TRBV11-2 and TRBJ2-7, with TRBD1 matching 10 bases. Losses at the gene ends were 5 bases for V and 2 bases for J; bases not matched to a gene: 12. This CDR3 region has 17 residues. The germline V gene has CDR1 SGHAT and CDR2 FQNNGV. Here the CDR3 reads CASSPTLGTGETYEQYF. Written as DNA, the CDR3 is TGTGCCAGCAGCCCTACGTTAGGGACAGGGGAGACCTACGAGCAGTACTTC.

The chain couples TRBV7-8 to TRBJ2-1; D remains unclear. The V end was cut by 1 base, the J end by 0 bases, with 10 bases between. The germline CDR1 and CDR2 sequences are SGHVS and FQNEAQ. The CDR3 covers 16 residues. In DNA, the CDR3 is TGTGCCAGCAGCTTAGGGCCCTCCAACTCCTACAATGAGCAGTTCTTC. It encodes CASSLGPSNSYNEQFF.

V gene TRBV12-5 combines with J gene TRBJ1-2, with TRBD1 as a possible D gene (5 bases). V lost 0 bases and J lost 4, with 12 bases in between. From germline, CDR1 is LGHNT and CDR2 FRNRAP. The CDR3 loop spans 15 amino acids. CDR3 sequence (DNA): TGTGCTAGTGGTTTGGTACTGGGGGATTCCTATGGCTACACCTTC. Protein: CASGLVLGDSYGYTF.

The V call is TRBV5-4, the J call TRBJ1-1; D gene uncertain. The CDR3 spans 13 residues. Trimming shortened V by 2 bases and J by 10 bases, and 15 bases separated the two germline ends. From germline, CDR1 is SGHNT and CDR2 YYREEE (reference sequence). As DNA, the CDR3 is TGTGCCAGCAGCTTCGGTTCTCAACGGGGAGCTTTCTTT. Translation: CASSFGSQRGAFF. The whole variable domain, remainder taken from reference TRBV5-4 and TRBJ1-1, is ETGVTQSPTHLIKTRGQQVTLRCSSQSGHNTVSWYQQALGQGPQFIFQYYREEENGRGNFPPRFSGLQFPNYSSELNVNALELDDSALYLCASSFGSQRGAFFGQGTRLTVV.

This clone came up once. The genes are TRBV7-2 and TRBJ2-2; the match to TRBD2 covers 9 bases. The V gene's germline CDR1 is SGHTA and CDR2 FQGNSA. The CDR3 extends over 15 amino acids. V shed 3 bases, J shed 3 bases, and the junction held 2 bases outside the gene matches. The CDR3 is CASSFLAGYTGELFF. The DNA for the CDR3 is TGTGCCAGCAGCTTTCTAGCGGGGTACACCGGGGAGCTGTTTTTT.

This rearrangement joins TRBV5-1 to TRBJ2-7; no clear D. The CDR3 length is 14 residues. Germline V CDR1 and CDR2: SGHRS, YFSETQ. V lost 2 bases and J 5 bases, leaving 14 bases between the germline ends. DNA for the CDR3: TGCGCCAGCAGCTTTACTGGCGGCGCCAACGAGCAGTACTTC. Its protein is CASSFTGGANEQYF.

V gene TRBV7-9 combines with J gene TRBJ2-3; D gene uncertain. CDR1 is SEHNR and CDR2 is FQNEAQ in the germline V gene (reference sequence). The CDR3 is 17 amino acids. Trimming stripped 5 bases from V and 0 bases from J, with 18 bases between. CDR3 DNA sequence: TGTGCCAGCAGCCCCATCGGCATCTGGCGGAGCACAGATACGCAGTATTTT. It is translated as CASSPIGIWRSTDTQYF.

The count of this clone is one. This chain links TRBV4-1 with TRBJ1-6; D remains unclear. CDR1 and CDR2 from the germline V gene are MGHRA and YSYEKL. The V and J ends lost 6 bases and 0 bases respectively, with 6 bases between them. The CDR3 runs to 14 residues. CDR3 amino acids: CASSLVSYNSPLHF. The CDR3 DNA reads as TGCGCCAGCAGTCTGGTCTCCTATAATTCACCCCTCCACTTT.